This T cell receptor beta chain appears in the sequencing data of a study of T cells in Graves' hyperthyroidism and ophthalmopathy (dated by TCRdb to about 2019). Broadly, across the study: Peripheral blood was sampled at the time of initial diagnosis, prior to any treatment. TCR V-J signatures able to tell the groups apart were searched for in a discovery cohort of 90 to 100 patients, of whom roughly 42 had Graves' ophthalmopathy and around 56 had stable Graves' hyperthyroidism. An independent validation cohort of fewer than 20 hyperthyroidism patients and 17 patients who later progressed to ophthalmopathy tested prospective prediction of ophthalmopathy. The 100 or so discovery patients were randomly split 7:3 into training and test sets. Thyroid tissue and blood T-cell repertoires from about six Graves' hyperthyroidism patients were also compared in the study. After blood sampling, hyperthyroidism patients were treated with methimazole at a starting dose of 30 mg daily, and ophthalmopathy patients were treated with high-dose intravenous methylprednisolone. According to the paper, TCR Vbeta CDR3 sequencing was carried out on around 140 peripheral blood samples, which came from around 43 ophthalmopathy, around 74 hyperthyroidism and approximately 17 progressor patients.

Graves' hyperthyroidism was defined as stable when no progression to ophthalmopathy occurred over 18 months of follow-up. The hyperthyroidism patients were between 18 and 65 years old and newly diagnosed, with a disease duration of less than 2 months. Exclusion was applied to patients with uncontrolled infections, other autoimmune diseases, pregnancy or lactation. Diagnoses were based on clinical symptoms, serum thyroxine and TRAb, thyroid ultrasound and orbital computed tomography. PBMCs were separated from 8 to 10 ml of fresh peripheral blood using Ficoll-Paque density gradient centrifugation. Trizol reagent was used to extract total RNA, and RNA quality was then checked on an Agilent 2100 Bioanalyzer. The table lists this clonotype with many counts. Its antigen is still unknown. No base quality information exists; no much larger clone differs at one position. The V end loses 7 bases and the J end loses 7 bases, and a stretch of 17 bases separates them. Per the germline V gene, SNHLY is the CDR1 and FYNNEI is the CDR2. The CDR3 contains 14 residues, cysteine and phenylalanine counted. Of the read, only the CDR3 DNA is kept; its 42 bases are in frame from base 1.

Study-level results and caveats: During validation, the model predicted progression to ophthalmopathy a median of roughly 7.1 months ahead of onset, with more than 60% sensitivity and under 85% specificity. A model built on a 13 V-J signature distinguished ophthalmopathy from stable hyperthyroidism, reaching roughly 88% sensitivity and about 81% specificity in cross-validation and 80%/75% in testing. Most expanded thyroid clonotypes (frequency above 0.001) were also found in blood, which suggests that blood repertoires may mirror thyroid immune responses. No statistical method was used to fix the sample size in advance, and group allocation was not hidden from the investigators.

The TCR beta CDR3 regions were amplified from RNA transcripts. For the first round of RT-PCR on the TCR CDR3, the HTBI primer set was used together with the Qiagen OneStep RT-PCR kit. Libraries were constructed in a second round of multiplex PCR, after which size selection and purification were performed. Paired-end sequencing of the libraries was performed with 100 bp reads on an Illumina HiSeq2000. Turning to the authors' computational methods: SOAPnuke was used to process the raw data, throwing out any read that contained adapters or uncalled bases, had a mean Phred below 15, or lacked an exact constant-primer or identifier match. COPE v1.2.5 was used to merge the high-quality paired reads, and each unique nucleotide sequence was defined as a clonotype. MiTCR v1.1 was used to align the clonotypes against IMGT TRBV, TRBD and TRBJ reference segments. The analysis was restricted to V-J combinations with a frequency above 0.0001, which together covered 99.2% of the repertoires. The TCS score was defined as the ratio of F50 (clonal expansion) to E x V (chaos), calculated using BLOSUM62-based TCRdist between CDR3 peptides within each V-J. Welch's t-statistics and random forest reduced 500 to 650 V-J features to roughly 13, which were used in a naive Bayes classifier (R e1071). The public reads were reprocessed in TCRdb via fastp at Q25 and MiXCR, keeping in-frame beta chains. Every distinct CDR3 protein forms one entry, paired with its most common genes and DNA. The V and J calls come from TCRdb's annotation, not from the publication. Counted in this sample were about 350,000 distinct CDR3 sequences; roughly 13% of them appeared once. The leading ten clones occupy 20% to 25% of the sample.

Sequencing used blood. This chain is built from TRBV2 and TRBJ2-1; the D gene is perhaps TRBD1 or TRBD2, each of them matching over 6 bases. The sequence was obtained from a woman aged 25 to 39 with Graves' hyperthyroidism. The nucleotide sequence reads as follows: TGTGCCAGCAATATTGGGGGGCGCATTAATGAGCAGTTCTTC. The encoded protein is CASNIGGRINEQFF.